This TCR beta chain derives from a study of blood T cell repertoires in COVID-19. For the study at large: Spain, Italy and the United States supplied samples that represented acute and convalescent COVID-19. Sample material is recorded as cDNA or gDNA derived from T cells, B-cell-depleted T cells, or PBMCs.

This CDR3 has 15 amino acids. After removal of 7 bases from V and 3 bases from J, the junction contained 11 bases not matched to a gene. Per germline, CDR1 MNHEY and CDR2 SVGAGI. Original analysis: Nucleated cell counts were estimated from reference gene primer amplification. This table comes from immunoSEQ multiplex PCR, and its TCRdb copy is limited to in-frame clones, with some not included. V and J calls and clone size are copied from that table; D and trimming were computed from the DNA. This table holds around 230,000 clones, about 85% found once. This clone appeared once. The chain joins TRBV6-5 to TRBJ1-2, with TRBD1 matching 7 bases. Sequencing was performed on peripheral blood. The source of this sequence is a man between 60 and 70 years old who had recovered from COVID-19. DNA of the CDR3: TGTGCCAGCAACAAACTCACAGGGGATCACTATGGCTACACCTTC. It codes for CASNKLTGDHYGYTF.